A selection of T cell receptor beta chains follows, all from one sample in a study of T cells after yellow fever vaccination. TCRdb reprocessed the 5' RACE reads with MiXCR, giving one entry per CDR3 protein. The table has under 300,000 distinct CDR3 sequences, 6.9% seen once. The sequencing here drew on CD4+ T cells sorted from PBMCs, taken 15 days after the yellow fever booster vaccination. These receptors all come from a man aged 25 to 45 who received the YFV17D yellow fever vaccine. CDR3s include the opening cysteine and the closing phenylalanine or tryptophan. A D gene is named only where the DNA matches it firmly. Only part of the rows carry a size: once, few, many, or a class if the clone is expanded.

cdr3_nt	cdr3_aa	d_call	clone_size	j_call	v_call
TGTGCCAGCAGTTTCGGGAGCTATAGCACCGGGGAGCTGTTTTTT	CASSFGSYSTGELFF	NA	NA	TRBJ2-2	TRBV6-5
TGTGCAGGGCTTGGCACTGAAGCTTTCTTT	CAGLGTEAFF	NA	few	TRBJ1-1	TRBV30
TGCAGCCCACCCGGGGGGGGACCACGGGGGCAGGCCAGCTCCTACAATGAGCAGTTCTTC	CSPPGGGPRGQASSYNEQFF	TRBD2	NA	TRBJ2-1	TRBV29-1
TGTGCCAGCTCACCATCTCGGCCGAGGACCCTCGGTTTGTATAGCAATCAGCCCCAGCATTTT	CASSPSRPRTLGLYSNQPQHF	NA	NA	TRBJ1-5	TRBV18
TGCGCCAGCAGTCTCTCGGGACAGGGCAATCAGCCCCAGCATTTT	CASSLSGQGNQPQHF	TRBD1	NA	TRBJ1-5	TRBV5-1
TGTGCCAGCCGGGACACAAATAATTCACCCCTCCACTTT	CASRDTNNSPLHF	NA	NA	TRBJ1-6	TRBV19
TGTGCCAGCAGCGTAGTCGGGAGAGGGGATACGCAGTATTTT	CASSVVGRGDTQYF	NA	NA	TRBJ2-3	TRBV9
TGCAGTGCTGAACGACCCCCAGATACGCAGTATTTT	CSAERPPDTQYF	NA	many	TRBJ2-3	TRBV20-1
TGCAGTGCTAACACAGGGACTAGCGGCATCAATGAGCAGTTCTTC	CSANTGTSGINEQFF	TRBD2	many	TRBJ2-1	TRBV20-1
TGTGCCAGCTCCCTATTACTAGAACACGAGCAGTACTTC	CASSLLLEHEQYF	NA	few	TRBJ2-7	TRBV18
TGCGCCAGCAGCTGGACAGGGCACAATTCACCCCTCCACTTT	CASSWTGHNSPLHF	TRBD1	NA	TRBJ1-6	TRBV5-1
TGTGCCAGCAGCTTATTCCCGAAATCTCAGCCCCAGCATTTT	CASSLFPKSQPQHF	NA	few	TRBJ1-5	TRBV7-2
TGCAGCTTCCCGGGACTTCGGGTCTACAATGAGCAGTTCTTC	CSFPGLRVYNEQFF	NA	few	TRBJ2-1	TRBV29-1
TGCGGGGGGGGACAGGACTCCTACGAGCAGTACTTC	CGGGQDSYEQYF	NA	NA	TRBJ2-7	TRBV29-1
TGCAGTGCGACCGACGGAGCGGGAGTCAAAAACATTCAGTACTTC	CSATDGAGVKNIQYF	TRBD2	many	TRBJ2-4	TRBV20-1
TGCAGTGCTAGAGTCCGATCGCCGTCTCCGGCAAGCTCCTACAATGAGCAGTTCTTC	CSARVRSPSPASSYNEQFF	NA	many	TRBJ2-1	TRBV20-1
TGTGCCAGCAGACGGGGACAGAACACTGTAGCTTTCTTT	CASRRGQNTVAFF	TRBD1	NA	TRBJ1-1	TRBV3-1
TGCGCCAGCAGTGACATCCTGGGACAGGGCCCCTCCTACGAGCAGTACTTC	CASSDILGQGPSYEQYF	TRBD1	few	TRBJ2-7	TRBV10-2
TGTGCCAGCAGCTTTTCTCCTAATAGCAATCAGCCCCAGCATTTT	CASSFSPNSNQPQHF	NA	NA	TRBJ1-5	TRBV5-5
TGTGCCAGCAGCGTAGGAGCGGGAGGAGGCTACGAGCAGTACTTC	CASSVGAGGGYEQYF	TRBD2	many	TRBJ2-7	TRBV9
TGTGCCAGCAGTAGCGTTGGGGTTGGTGAAACTGAAGCTTTCTTT	CASSSVGVGETEAFF	NA	few	TRBJ1-1	TRBV2
TGTGCCAGCAGCTTAGAGGGGTTTAATGAAAAACTGTTTTTT	CASSLEGFNEKLFF	NA	NA	TRBJ1-4	TRBV7-8
TGTGCCAGCAGTTATGTAGGGAAGAACCTGGGCGAGCAGTACTTC	CASSYVGKNLGEQYF	NA	NA	TRBJ2-7	TRBV6-5
TGCGCCAGCAGCCTCGTTTGGGGGCGGAATCCTTACAATGAGCAGTTCTTC	CASSLVWGRNPYNEQFF	NA	few	TRBJ2-1	TRBV23-1
TGCGCCAAAACGGGACCCTGGGATGAGCAGTTCTTC	CAKTGPWDEQFF	NA	many	TRBJ2-1	TRBV10-2
TGTGCCAGCAGTTACTCCCGGGCAGGGGGGGCCACCGGGGAGCTGTTTTTT	CASSYSRAGGATGELFF	NA	few	TRBJ2-2	TRBV6-5
TGTGCCAGCAGCCTACTTACGAACACTGAAGCTTTCTTT	CASSLLTNTEAFF	NA	many	TRBJ1-1	TRBV14
TGTGCCAGCAGTTCTCCTTCGAGGGGGGAGCTGTTTTTT	CASSSPSRGELFF	NA	many	TRBJ2-2	TRBV12-3/TRBV12-4
TGCGCCAGCAGTGAGTCGGGGGGGGCGCGGGAGCAGTACTTC	CASSESGGAREQYF	NA	few	TRBJ2-7	TRBV10-1
TGTGCCAGCAGCCAACGAACGCCGGGAGAAGCTTTCTTT	CASSQRTPGEAFF	NA	NA	TRBJ1-1	TRBV3-1
TGCAGTGCCCTATTAGGGTCCTACGAGCAGTACTTC	CSALLGSYEQYF	NA	NA	TRBJ2-7	TRBV20-1
TGCGCCAGCAGCGGGACAGGGGGCTTGAACGGAAAAAACATTCAGTACTTC	CASSGTGGLNGKNIQYF	TRBD1	few	TRBJ2-4	TRBV5-1
TGTGCCAGCGGTGGACAGGGTTTGGGTGAGCAGTACTTC	CASGGQGLGEQYF	TRBD1	few	TRBJ2-7	TRBV7-9
TGTGCCAGCAGTCTTCTTCAGGGGAGGGATGAGCAGTTCTTC	CASSLLQGRDEQFF	NA	NA	TRBJ2-1	TRBV7-9
TGTGCCAGCAGCTTATGGGACAGGGGCCAAGAGACCCAGTACTTC	CASSLWDRGQETQYF	TRBD1	NA	TRBJ2-5	TRBV7-8
TGTGCCAGCAGCGAGAGGACAACCAACACCGGGGAGCTGTTTTTT	CASSERTTNTGELFF	NA	NA	TRBJ2-2	TRBV3-1
TGTGCCACCAGTGATGCCTCCGGGACAGCCAATGAGCAGTTCTTC	CATSDASGTANEQFF	TRBD1	many	TRBJ2-1	TRBV24-1
TGTGCCAGCAGCGCCGTTAGGGCAGGGACCTACAATGAGCAGTTCTTC	CASSAVRAGTYNEQFF	NA	NA	TRBJ2-1	TRBV7-9
TGTGCCAGCAGACAATCCGGGACTAGCGGGAACTATGAGCAGTTCTTC	CASRQSGTSGNYEQFF	TRBD2	NA	TRBJ2-1	TRBV6-1
TGTGCCAGCAGCTTGGAACAGACAGGGATCCCTGAAGCTTTCTTT	CASSLEQTGIPEAFF	TRBD1	NA	TRBJ1-1	TRBV7-8
TGTGCCAGCAGCTTAGGCATGGGGCAAGAGACCCAGTACTTC	CASSLGMGQETQYF	NA	NA	TRBJ2-5	TRBV7-9
TGTGCCAGCAGTCCCGGACTAGCGGGAGTGACCTACAATGAGCAGTTCTTC	CASSPGLAGVTYNEQFF	TRBD2	few	TRBJ2-1	TRBV6-2/TRBV6-3
TGTGCCAGCTCACCACGAGCGGGCGGCTACACCTTC	CASSPRAGGYTF	NA	many	TRBJ1-2	TRBV18
TGTGCCAGCAGTTTGCCAACTTACAATTCACCCCTCCACTTT	CASSLPTYNSPLHF	NA	many	TRBJ1-6	TRBV27
TGTGCCAGCAGCTTAGTTGGTGGGGGCACGCAGTATTTT	CASSLVGGGTQYF	NA	many	TRBJ2-3	TRBV7-2